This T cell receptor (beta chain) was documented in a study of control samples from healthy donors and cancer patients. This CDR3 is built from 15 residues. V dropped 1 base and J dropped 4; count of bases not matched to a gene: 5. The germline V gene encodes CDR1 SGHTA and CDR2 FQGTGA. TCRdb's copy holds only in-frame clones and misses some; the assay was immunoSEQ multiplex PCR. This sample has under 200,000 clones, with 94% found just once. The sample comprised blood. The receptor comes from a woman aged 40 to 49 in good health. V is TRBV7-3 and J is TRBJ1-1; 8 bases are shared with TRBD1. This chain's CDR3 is CASSLNGQGFTEAFF. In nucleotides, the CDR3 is TGTGCCAGCAGCTTAAATGGACAGGGTTTCACTGAAGCTTTCTTT.